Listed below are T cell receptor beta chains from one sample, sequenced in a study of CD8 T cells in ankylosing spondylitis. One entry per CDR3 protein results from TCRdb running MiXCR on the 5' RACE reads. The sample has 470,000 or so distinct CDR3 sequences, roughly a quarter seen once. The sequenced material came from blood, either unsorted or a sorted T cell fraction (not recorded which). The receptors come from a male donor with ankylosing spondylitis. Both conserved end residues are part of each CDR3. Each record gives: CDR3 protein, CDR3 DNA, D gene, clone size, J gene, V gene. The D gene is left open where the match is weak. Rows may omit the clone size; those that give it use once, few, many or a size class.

CDR3 protein: CASSLSPADTQYF
CDR3 DNA: TGTGCCAGCAGCTTGTCCCCGGCAGATACGCAGTATTTT
D gene: NA
clone size: NA
J gene: TRBJ2-3
V gene: TRBV5-4

CDR3 protein: CSATFRNEQFF
CDR3 DNA: TGCAGTGCTACCTTTCGCAATGAGCAGTTCTTC
D gene: NA
clone size: NA
J gene: TRBJ2-1
V gene: TRBV20-1

CDR3 protein: CASQNGLAGTGELFF
CDR3 DNA: TGCGCCAGCCAAAACGGACTAGCGGGAACCGGGGAGCTGTTTTTT
D gene: TRBD2
clone size: NA
J gene: TRBJ2-2
V gene: TRBV10-1

CDR3 protein: CASSTRGRETQYF
CDR3 DNA: TGTGCCAGCAGCACACGGGGGAGAGAGACCCAGTACTTC
D gene: NA
clone size: NA
J gene: TRBJ2-5
V gene: TRBV7-9

CDR3 protein: CASSLAGEGTDTQYF
CDR3 DNA: TGTGCCAGCAGCCTAGCGGGTGAGGGCACAGATACGCAGTATTTT
D gene: TRBD2
clone size: NA
J gene: TRBJ2-3
V gene: TRBV12-3/TRBV12-4

CDR3 protein: CASSSWGMNTEAFF
CDR3 DNA: TGCGCCAGCAGCTCCTGGGGCATGAACACTGAAGCTTTCTTT
D gene: NA
clone size: NA
J gene: TRBJ1-1
V gene: TRBV5-1

CDR3 protein: CASGGAVLNYGYTF
CDR3 DNA: TGTGCCAGCGGGGGGGCAGTTCTTAACTATGGCTACACCTTC
D gene: NA
clone size: NA
J gene: TRBJ1-2
V gene: TRBV12-3/TRBV12-4

CDR3 protein: CAISGTGPYNEQFF
CDR3 DNA: TGTGCCATTTCCGGGACAGGCCCTTACAATGAGCAGTTCTTC
D gene: TRBD1
clone size: NA
J gene: TRBJ2-1
V gene: TRBV25-1

CDR3 protein: CASSPASHGYTF
CDR3 DNA: TGTGCCAGCAGCCCGGCAAGCCATGGCTACACCTTC
D gene: NA
clone size: few
J gene: TRBJ1-2
V gene: TRBV12-3/TRBV12-4

CDR3 protein: CASPRGRRVGGETQYF
CDR3 DNA: TGTGCCAGCCCCCGGGGTAGACGAGTCGGGGGAGAGACCCAGTACTTC
D gene: NA
clone size: NA
J gene: TRBJ2-5
V gene: TRBV12-3/TRBV12-4

CDR3 protein: CASSLSGTGLIHF
CDR3 DNA: TGTGCCAGCAGCCTTAGTGGAACGGGACTCATCCACTTT
D gene: NA
clone size: NA
J gene: TRBJ1-6
V gene: TRBV7-2

CDR3 protein: CATTLRATNEKLFF
CDR3 DNA: TGTGCCACCACCCTGAGGGCAACTAATGAAAAACTGTTTTTT
D gene: NA
clone size: few
J gene: TRBJ1-4
V gene: TRBV6-1